The 8 T cell receptor beta chains in this list originate from one sample, sequenced in a study of T cell repertoires in cytomegalovirus infection. TCRdb redid the calling of the reads with MiXCR, one entry per CDR3 protein. The repertoire holds approximately 500,000 distinct CDR3 sequences, with about 15% as singletons. The specimen was CD8+ T cells from PBMCs. The receptors derive from a human donor in good health (CMV status not recorded). Some clones in this sample may be carry-over from other donors' samples.

Many counts were recorded for this clonotype. The chain has TRBV11-2 and TRBJ2-1; 10 bases match TRBD2. V shed 2 bases and J 8 bases; nucleotides not matched to a gene: 9. This CDR3 is 16 amino acids long. Germline lookup yields CDR1 SGHAT and CDR2 FQNNGV. The chain's CDR3 is CASSLKSGRAGDEQFF. CDR3 DNA: TGTGCCAGCAGCTTAAAGAGCGGGAGGGCCGGGGATGAGCAGTTCTTC.

This clonotype was recorded a few times. The gene calls are TRBV6-1 and TRBJ2-7, with D perhaps being TRBD1 or TRBD2 (6 bases each). There are 16 residues in the CDR3. The V and J ends lost 6 bases and 6 bases respectively, with 24 bases between them. Germline CDR1 reads MNHNS; CDR2 reads SASEGT. DNA of the CDR3: TGTGCCAGCAGATCAGGGAACCCACGGGGGCCGGGCGAGCAGTACTTC. Protein product: CASRSGNPRGPGEQYF.

This clonotype showed up many times. The rearrangement links TRBV7-9 to TRBJ1-1, with D possibly matching TRBD1 (5 bases). The CDR3 runs 12 residues. The germline V gene has CDR1 SEHNR and CDR2 FQNEAQ (reference sequence). V lost 4 bases and J lost 6, with 9 bases in between. The CDR3 DNA reads as TGTGCCAGCAGCTCAGGGTTGCCTGAAGCTTTCTTT. This gives the protein CASSSGLPEAFF.

In its sample, this clonotype was seen many times. The chain recombines TRBV2 with TRBJ2-7, with D hard to call. CDR1 SNHLY and CDR2 FYNNEI come from the germline V gene. CDR3 size: 12 residues. The V end lost 5 bases, the J end lost 4 bases, and 9 bases lay between the germline ends. The CDR3, as DNA: TGTGCCAGCAGTATAGGGAAATACGAGCAGTACTTC. This gives the protein CASSIGKYEQYF.

The chain has TRBV27 and TRBJ2-2, with no clear D. From germline, CDR1 is MNHEY and CDR2 SMNVEV (reference sequence). The CDR3 contains 14 residues. The V gene lost 4 bases and the J gene lost 5 bases, with 11 bases spanning the gap. The CDR3 here is CASSSGRSTGELFF. CDR3 bases: TGTGCCAGCAGTTCAGGCAGGTCGACCGGGGAGCTGTTTTTT.

This clonotype was seen at least ten times. The rearrangement links TRBV7-8 to TRBJ2-1, with D possibly matching TRBD1 (7 bases). Deletions cut 2 bases from V and 8 bases from J, with 13 bases between. The germline V gene encodes CDR1 SGHVS and CDR2 FQNEAQ. This CDR3 region has 14 residues. DNA of the CDR3: TGTGCCAGCAGCTTATTCGACAGGGAGGATGAGCAGTTCTTC. Translation gives CASSLFDREDEQFF.

Many counts were recorded for this clonotype. This chain connects TRBV7-6 to TRBJ2-1; D perhaps matches TRBD1 (6 bases). This CDR3 contains 16 residues. The germline V and J ends were trimmed by 4 bases and 3 bases, with 16 bases remaining between them. Germline values: CDR1 SGHVS, CDR2 FNYEAQ. The CDR3 region is CASSSGTGLIYNEQFF. The DNA of the CDR3 is TGTGCCAGCAGCTCAGGAACAGGGCTCATCTACAATGAGCAGTTCTTC.

V and J are TRBV4-1 and TRBJ1-3, with D hard to call. Per germline, CDR1 MGHRA and CDR2 YSYEKL. V was shortened by 0 bases and J by 0 bases, with 9 bases between the two germline ends. The CDR3 has 16 residues. CDR3 coding DNA: TGCGCCAGCAGCCAAGAGGTATATGGCTCTGGAAACACCATATATTTT. Translation: CASSQEVYGSGNTIYF.